Below are 10 T cell receptor beta chains sequenced from a single sample in a study of spatial heterogeneity in lung cancer. TCRdb re-analysed the 5' RACE reads in MiXCR, keeping a single row per CDR3 protein. The sample carries roughly 40,000 distinct CDR3 sequences, under 7.5% recorded once. As for time point: sample taken at primary tumor resection. This sample comprised PBMCs, obtained at surgery. All receptors come from a female donor with early-stage non-small cell lung cancer.

The CDR3 nucleotides read TGCGCCAGCAGCTTGTTGGAGGGTGCCTACGAGCAGTACTTC. The encoded protein is CASSLLEGAYEQYF. This chain joins TRBV5-1 and TRBJ2-7; a weak D match, TRBD2 (6 bases). Germline V gives CDR1 SGHRS, CDR2 YFSETQ. The CDR3 extends over 14 amino acids. Trimming stripped 1 base from V and 2 bases from J, with 10 bases between. The full variable domain, rest sourced from reference TRBV5-1 and TRBJ2-7, is KAGVTQTPRYLIKTRGQQVTLSCSPISGHRSVSWYQQTPGQGLQFLFEYFSETQRNKGNFPGRFSGRQFSNSRSEMNVSTLELGDSALYLCASSLLEGAYEQYFGPGTRLTVT.

As for this clonotype: Relative to the germline gene, one junction end is altered; a read error may explain this. The J gene is TRBJ2-7, the V gene TRBV6-1, with a possible D match to TRBD1 (6 bases). Germline CDR1 and CDR2: MNHNS and SASEGT. The CDR3 has 13 amino acids. The CDR3, as DNA: TGTGCCAGCAGGGACAGTAGTCTCTACGGGCAGTACTTC. Its translation: CASRDSSLYGQYF.

In its sample, this clonotype was seen many times. DNA of the CDR3: TGTGCCAGCCATACCTCTGGAAACACCATATATTTT. Amino acids: CASHTSGNTIYF. The V and J genes are TRBV11-2 and TRBJ1-3; no firm D call. V was shortened by 8 bases and J by 0 bases, with 5 bases between the two germline ends. Germline V CDR1 and CDR2: SGHAT, FQNNGV. The CDR3 totals 12 residues.

The chain uses TRBV2 and TRBJ2-3; 12 bases are a match to TRBD2. Germline loops: CDR1 SNHLY, CDR2 FYNNEI. The CDR3 covers 15 residues. Unmatched junction bases numbered 3, after V lost 4 bases and J lost 4 bases. The DNA for the CDR3 is TGTGCCAGCAGTGTACTAGCGGGGGGCGCAGATACGCAGTATTTT. It specifies CASSVLAGGADTQYF.

This clonotype was seen a handful of times. J is TRBJ2-3 and V is TRBV24-1; D perhaps matches TRBD2 (5 bases). Trimming pared 4 bases from V and 1 base from J, leaving 5 bases between. CDR3 length: 13 amino acids. CDR1 is KGHDR and CDR2 is SFDVKD in the germline V gene. As DNA, the CDR3 is TGTGCCACCAGTGACGGGGGCACAGATACGCAGTATTTT. Protein product: CATSDGGTDTQYF.

This clonotype appeared a few times. This rearrangement joins TRBV9 to TRBJ2-4, with 10 bases that match TRBD2. CDR1 and CDR2 (germline): SGDLS, YYNGEE. V was clipped by 4 bases and J by 2 bases; unmatched bases: 6. This CDR3 contains 16 residues. The CDR3 spells CASSFSGGRTKNIQYF. The CDR3 nucleotides read TGTGCCAGCAGCTTTAGCGGGGGGCGAACCAAAAACATTCAGTACTTC.

This clonotype was found many times. V and J are TRBV20-1 and TRBJ1-2; possibly TRBD1 for D (6 bases). V was trimmed by 7 bases and J by 0 bases, leaving 9 bases between them. Germline V gene lookup returns CDR1 DFQATT and CDR2 SNEGSKA (reference sequence). This CDR3 is 12 amino acids long. The CDR3: CSVRTANYGYTF. CDR3 sequence (DNA): TGCAGTGTAAGGACAGCTAACTATGGCTACACCTTC.

The chain joins TRBV20-1 to TRBJ1-2; possibly TRBD1 for D (5 bases). The CDR3 covers 12 residues. Trimming cost V 6 bases and J 5 bases, with 13 bases left between them. Germline V gene sequence: CDR1 DFQATT, CDR2 SNEGSKA (reference sequence). CDR3 region: CSALGGQYGYTF. For the CDR3, the DNA is TGCAGTGCCCTCGGGGGTCAGTATGGCTACACCTTC.

This clonotype showed up many times. This rearrangement joins TRBV12-3 or TRBV12-4 to TRBJ2-2; a weak D match, TRBD1 (6 bases). The CDR3 length is 14 residues. Trimming pared 6 bases from V and 2 bases from J, leaving 10 bases between. CDR3 protein: CASRQQGNTGELFF. DNA for the CDR3: TGTGCCAGCAGACAACAGGGAAACACCGGGGAGCTGTTTTTT.

The chain recombines TRBV12-3 or TRBV12-4 with TRBJ1-1; D possibly corresponds to TRBD1 (5 bases). The CDR3 is made up of 14 amino acids. V gave up 5 bases and J gave up 3 bases, with 13 bases separating them. The CDR3: CASSPGTWDTEAFF. As DNA, the CDR3 is TGTGCCAGCAGTCCCGGGACTTGGGACACTGAAGCTTTCTTT.